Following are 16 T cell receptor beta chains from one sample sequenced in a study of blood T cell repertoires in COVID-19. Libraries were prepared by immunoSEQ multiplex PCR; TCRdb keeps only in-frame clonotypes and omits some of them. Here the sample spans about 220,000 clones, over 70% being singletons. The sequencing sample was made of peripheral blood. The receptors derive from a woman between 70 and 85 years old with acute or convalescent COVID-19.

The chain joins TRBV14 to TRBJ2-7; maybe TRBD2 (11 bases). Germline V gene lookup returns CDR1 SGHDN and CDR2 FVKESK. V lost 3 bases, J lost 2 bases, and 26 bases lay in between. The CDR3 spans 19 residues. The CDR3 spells CASSQAFRDRGLAAYEQYF. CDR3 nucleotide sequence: TGTGCCAGCAGCCAGGCCTTCCGGGACAGGGGACTAGCGGCCTACGAGCAGTACTTC.

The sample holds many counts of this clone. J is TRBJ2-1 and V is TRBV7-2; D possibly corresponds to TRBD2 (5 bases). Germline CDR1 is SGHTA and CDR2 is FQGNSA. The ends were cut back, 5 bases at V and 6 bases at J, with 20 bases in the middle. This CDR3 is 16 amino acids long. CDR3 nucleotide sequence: TGTGCCAGCAGCATCTTATACCAGCGGAGCGCCAATGAGCAGTTCTTC. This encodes CASSILYQRSANEQFF.

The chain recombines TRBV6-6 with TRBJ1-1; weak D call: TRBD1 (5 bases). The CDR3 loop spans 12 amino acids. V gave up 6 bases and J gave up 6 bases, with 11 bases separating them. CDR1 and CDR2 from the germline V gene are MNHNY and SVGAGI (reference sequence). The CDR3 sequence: CASRAEGAEAFF. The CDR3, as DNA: TGTGCCAGCAGGGCAGAAGGGGCTGAAGCTTTCTTT.

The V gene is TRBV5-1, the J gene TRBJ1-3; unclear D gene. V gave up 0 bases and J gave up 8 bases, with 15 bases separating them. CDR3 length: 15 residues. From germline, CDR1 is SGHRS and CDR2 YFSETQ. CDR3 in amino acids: CASSLDQAGWDTIYF. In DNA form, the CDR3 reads TGCGCCAGCAGCTTGGATCAGGCGGGATGGGACACCATATATTTT.

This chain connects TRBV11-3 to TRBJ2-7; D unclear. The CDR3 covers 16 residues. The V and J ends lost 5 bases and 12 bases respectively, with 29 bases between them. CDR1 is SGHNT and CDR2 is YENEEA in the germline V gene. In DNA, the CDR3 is TGTGCCAGCAGCCCCCTTCGGTTTCCTCCTCTTATACTCCCGTACGTC. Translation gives CASSPLRFPPLILPYV.

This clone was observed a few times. CDR3 amino acids: CASSFDQGTYEQYF. CDR3 bases: TGTGCCAGCAGCTTCGATCAGGGGACGTACGAGCAGTACTTC. The chain joins TRBV7-2 to TRBJ2-7; the D gene is possibly TRBD1 (6 bases). This CDR3 is 14 amino acids long. Germline V gives CDR1 SGHTA, CDR2 FQGNSA. V was trimmed by 3 bases and J by 4 bases, leaving 13 bases between them. The full variable domain, rest sourced from reference TRBV7-2 and TRBJ2-7, is GAGVSQSPSNKVTEKGKDVELRCDPISGHTALYWYRQSLGQGLEFLIYFQGNSAPDKSGLPSDRFSAERTGGSVSTLTIQRTQQEDSAVYLCASSFDQGTYEQYFGPGTRLTVT.

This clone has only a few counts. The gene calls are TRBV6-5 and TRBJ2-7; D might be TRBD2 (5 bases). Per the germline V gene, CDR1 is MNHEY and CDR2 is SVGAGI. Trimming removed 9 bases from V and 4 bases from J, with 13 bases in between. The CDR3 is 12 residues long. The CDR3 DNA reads TGTGCCAGTGGTTCGGGGTCTTACGAGCAGTACTTC. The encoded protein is CASGSGSYEQYF.

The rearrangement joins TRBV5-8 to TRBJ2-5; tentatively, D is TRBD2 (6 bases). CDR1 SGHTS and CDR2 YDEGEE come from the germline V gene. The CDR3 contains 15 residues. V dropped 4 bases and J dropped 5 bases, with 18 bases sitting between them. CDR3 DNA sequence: TGTGCCAGCAGCCCGCTGGGACTTACTTCGGAGACCCAGTACTTC. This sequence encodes CASSPLGLTSETQYF.

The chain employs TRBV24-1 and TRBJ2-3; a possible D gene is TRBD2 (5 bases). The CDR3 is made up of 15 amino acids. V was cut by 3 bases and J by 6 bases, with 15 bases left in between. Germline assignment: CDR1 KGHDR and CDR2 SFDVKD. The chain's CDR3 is CATSDTRERDDTQYF. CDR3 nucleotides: TGTGCCACCAGTGATACGAGGGAGAGGGATGATACGCAGTATTTT.

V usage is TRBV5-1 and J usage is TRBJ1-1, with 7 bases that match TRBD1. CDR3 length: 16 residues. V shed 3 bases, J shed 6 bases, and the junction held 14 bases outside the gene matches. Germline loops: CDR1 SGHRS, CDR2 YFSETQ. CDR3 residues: CASSSTDRDLFSEAFF. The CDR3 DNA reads TGCGCCAGCAGCTCGACAGACAGGGACCTCTTTTCTGAAGCTTTCTTT.

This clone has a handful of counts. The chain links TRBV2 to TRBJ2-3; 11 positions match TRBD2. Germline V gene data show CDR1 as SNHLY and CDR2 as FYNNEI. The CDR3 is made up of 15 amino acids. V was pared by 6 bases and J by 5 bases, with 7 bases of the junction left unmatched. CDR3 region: CASRISGGAGDTQYF. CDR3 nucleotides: TGTGCCAGCAGAATTAGCGGGGGGGCAGGAGATACGCAGTATTTT.

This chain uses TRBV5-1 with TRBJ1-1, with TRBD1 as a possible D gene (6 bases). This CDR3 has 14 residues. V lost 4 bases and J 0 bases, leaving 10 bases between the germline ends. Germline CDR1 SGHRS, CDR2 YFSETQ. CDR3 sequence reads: CASSQGSVNTEAFF. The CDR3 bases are TGCGCCAGCAGCCAGGGGAGCGTGAACACTGAAGCTTTCTTT.

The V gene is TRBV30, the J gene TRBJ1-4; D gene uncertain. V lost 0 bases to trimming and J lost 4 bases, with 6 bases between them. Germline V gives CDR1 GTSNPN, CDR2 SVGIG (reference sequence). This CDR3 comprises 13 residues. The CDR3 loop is CAWSVQDNEKLFF. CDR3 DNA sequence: TGTGCCTGGAGTGTCCAGGATAATGAAAAACTGTTTTTT.

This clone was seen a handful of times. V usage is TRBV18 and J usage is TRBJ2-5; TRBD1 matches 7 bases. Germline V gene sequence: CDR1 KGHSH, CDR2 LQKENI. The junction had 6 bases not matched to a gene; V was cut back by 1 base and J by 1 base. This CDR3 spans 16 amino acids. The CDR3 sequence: CASSPQTGPLQETQYF. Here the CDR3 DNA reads TGTGCCAGCTCACCACAGACAGGGCCCCTCCAAGAGACCCAGTACTTC.

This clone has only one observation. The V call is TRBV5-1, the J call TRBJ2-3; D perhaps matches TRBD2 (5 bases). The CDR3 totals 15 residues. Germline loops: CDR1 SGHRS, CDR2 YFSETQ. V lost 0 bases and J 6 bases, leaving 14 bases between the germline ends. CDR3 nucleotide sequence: TGCGCCAGCAGCTTGGGGGTTGGGGAGACGGATACGCAGTATTTT. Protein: CASSLGVGETDTQYF.

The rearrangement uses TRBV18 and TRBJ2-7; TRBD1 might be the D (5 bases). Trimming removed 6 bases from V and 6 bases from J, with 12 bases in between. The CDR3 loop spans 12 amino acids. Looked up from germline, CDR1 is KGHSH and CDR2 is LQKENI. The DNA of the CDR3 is TGTGCCAGCTCGGAAGGGGTGGTCGAGCAGTACGTC. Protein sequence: CASSEGVVEQYV.